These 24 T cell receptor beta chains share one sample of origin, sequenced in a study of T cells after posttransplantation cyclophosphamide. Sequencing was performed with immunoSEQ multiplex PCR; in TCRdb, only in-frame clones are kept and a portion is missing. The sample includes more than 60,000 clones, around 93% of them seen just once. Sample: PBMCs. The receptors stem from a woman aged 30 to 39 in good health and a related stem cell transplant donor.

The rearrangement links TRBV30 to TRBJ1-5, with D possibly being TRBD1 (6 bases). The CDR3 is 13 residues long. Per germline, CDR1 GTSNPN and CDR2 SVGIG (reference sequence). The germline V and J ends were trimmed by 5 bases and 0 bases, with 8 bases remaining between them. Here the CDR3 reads CAWGQYSNQPQHF. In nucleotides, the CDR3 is TGTGCCTGGGGACAGTATAGCAATCAGCCCCAGCATTTT.

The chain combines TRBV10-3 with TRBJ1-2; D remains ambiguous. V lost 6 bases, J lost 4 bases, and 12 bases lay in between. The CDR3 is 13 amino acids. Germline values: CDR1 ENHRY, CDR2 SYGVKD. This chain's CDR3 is CAIREGGPYGYTF. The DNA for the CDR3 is TGTGCCATCAGGGAGGGTGGTCCCTATGGCTACACCTTC.

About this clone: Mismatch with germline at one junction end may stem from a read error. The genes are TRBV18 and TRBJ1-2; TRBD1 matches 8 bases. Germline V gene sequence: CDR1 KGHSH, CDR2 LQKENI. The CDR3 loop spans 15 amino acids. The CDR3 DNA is TGTGCCAACTCACCAACGGGACAGGAGCTCTATGGCTACACCTTC. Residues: CANSPTGQELYGYTF.

The CDR3 loop reads CASSRSGGLNLYF. In nucleotides, the CDR3 is TGTGCCAGCTCACGTAGCGGGGGGCTCAATCTGTATTTT. The genes are TRBV18 and TRBJ2-3; TRBD2 aligns across 10 bases. Germline V gene data show CDR1 as KGHSH and CDR2 as LQKENI. The CDR3 is made up of 13 amino acids. The V segment lost 4 bases and the J segment 14 bases; nucleotides outside the gene matches: 9.

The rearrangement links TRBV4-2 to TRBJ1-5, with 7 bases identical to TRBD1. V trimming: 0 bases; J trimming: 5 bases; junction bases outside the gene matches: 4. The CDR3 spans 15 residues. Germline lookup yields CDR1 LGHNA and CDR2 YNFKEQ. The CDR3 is CASSQETGSDQPQHF. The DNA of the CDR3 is TGTGCCAGCAGCCAAGAGACAGGGTCGGATCAGCCCCAGCATTTT.

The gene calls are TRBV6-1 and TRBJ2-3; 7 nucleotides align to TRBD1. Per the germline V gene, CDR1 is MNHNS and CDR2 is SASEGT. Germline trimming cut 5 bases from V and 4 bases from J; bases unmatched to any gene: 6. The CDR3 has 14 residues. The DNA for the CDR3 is TGTGCCAGCAGTTCCCACAGGGGTGCAGATACGCAGTATTTT. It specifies CASSSHRGADTQYF.

The CDR3 coding sequence is TGCGCCAGCAGCCAAGCGGGGGGCGCAGATACGCAGTATTTT. Translation: CASSQAGGADTQYF. The chain uses TRBV4-1 and TRBJ2-3; maybe TRBD2 (7 bases). V dropped 1 base and J dropped 4 bases, with 9 bases sitting between them. The V gene's germline CDR1 is MGHRA and CDR2 YSYEKL. The length of the CDR3 is 14 residues.

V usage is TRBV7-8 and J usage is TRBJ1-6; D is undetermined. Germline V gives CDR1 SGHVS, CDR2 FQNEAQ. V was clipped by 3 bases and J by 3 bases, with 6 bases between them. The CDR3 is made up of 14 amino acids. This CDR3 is CASSLEGYNSPLHF. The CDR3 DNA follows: TGTGCCAGCAGCTTGGAAGGCTATAATTCACCCCTCCACTTT.

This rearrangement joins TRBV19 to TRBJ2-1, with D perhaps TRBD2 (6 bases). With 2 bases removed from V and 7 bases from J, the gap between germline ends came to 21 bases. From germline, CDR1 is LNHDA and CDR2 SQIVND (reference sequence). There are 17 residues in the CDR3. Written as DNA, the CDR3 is TGTGCCAGTAGTATAAGAGAAGGACCCTCGGGGGAGAATGAGCAGTTCTTC. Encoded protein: CASSIREGPSGENEQFF.

CDR3 protein: CASSYTYNSPLHF. The CDR3 bases are TGTGCCAGCAGTTACACCTATAATTCACCCCTCCACTTT. The chain uses TRBV6-5 and TRBJ1-6; D not certain. V was cut by 2 bases and J by 2 bases, with 1 base left in between. The CDR3 runs to 13 residues. Germline assignment: CDR1 MNHEY and CDR2 SVGAGI.

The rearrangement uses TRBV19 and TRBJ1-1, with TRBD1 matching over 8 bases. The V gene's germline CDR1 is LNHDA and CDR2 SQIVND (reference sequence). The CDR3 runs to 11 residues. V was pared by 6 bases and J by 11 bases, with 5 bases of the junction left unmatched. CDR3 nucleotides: TGTGCCAGTAGCACGGACAGGGTTGCTTTCTTT. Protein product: CASSTDRVAFF.

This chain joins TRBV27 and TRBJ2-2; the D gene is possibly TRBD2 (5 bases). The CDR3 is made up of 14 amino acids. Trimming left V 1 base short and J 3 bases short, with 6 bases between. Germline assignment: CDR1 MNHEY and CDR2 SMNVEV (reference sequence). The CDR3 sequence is CASSLLRDTGELFF. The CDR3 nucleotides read TGTGCCAGCAGTTTATTGCGGGACACCGGGGAGCTGTTTTTT.

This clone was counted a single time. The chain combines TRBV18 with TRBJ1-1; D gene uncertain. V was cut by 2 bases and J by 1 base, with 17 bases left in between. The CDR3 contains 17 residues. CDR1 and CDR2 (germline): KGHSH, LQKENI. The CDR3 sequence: CASSPGAPGSGNTEAFF. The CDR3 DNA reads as TGTGCCAGCTCACCAGGCGCTCCTGGGTCGGGGAACACTGAAGCTTTCTTT.

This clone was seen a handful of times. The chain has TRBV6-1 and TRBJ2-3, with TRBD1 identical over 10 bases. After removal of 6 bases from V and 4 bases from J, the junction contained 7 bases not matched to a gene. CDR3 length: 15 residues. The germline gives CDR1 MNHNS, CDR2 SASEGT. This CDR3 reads CASRYRDRGADTQYF. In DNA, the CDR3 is TGTGCCAGCAGGTACCGGGACAGGGGCGCAGATACGCAGTATTTT.

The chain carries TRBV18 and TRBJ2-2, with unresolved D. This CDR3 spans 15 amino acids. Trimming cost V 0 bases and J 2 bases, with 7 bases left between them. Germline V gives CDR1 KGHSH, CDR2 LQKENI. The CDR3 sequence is CASSPPGLNTGELFF. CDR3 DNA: TGTGCCAGCTCACCACCGGGCCTTAACACCGGGGAGCTGTTTTTT.

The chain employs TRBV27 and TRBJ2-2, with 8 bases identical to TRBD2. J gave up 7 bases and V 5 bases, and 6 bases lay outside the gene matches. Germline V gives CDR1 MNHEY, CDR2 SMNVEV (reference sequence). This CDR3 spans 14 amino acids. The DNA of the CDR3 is TGTGCCAGCAGTCACTACGCGGGGGGCGGGGAGCTGTTTTTT. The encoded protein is CASSHYAGGGELFF.

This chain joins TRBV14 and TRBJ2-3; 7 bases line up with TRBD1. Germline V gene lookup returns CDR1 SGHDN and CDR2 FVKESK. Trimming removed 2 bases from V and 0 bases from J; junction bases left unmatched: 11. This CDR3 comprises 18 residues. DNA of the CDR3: TGTGCCAGCAGCCAATACCCCCGGACAGGACCTAGCACAGATACGCAGTATTTT. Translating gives CASSQYPRTGPSTDTQYF.

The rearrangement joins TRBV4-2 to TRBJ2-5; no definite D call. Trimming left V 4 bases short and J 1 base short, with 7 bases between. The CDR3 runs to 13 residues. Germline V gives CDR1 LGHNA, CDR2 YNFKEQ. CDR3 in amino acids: CASSRLLQETQYF. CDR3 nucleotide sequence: TGTGCCAGCAGCCGTTTGCTCCAAGAGACCCAGTACTTC.

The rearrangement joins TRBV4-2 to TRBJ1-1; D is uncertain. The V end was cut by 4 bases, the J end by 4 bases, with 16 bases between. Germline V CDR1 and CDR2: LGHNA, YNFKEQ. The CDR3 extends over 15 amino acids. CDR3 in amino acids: CASSLPGRVGTEAFF. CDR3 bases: TGTGCCAGCAGCCTACCTGGACGGGTGGGCACTGAAGCTTTCTTT.

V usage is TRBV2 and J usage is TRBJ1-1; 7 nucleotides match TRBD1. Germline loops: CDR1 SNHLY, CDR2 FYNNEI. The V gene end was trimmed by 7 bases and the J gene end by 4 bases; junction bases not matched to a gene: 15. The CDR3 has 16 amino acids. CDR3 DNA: TGTGCCAGCATAGGCGTGGGGTTTGCAGGGGGCACTGAAGCTTTCTTT. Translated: CASIGVGFAGGTEAFF.

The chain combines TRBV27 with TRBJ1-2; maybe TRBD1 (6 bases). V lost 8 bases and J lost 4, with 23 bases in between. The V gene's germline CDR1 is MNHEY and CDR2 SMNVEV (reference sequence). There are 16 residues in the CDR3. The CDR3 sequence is CASSSWMGGAVYGYTF. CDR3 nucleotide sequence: TGTGCCAGCTCAAGTTGGATGGGGGGCGCGGTCTATGGCTACACCTTC.

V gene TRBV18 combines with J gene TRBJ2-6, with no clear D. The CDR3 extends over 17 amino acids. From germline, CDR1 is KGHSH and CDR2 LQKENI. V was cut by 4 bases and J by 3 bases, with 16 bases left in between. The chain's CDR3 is CASSLRAISDGANVLTF. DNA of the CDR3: TGTGCCAGCTCACTCCGCGCTATCTCTGATGGGGCCAACGTCCTGACTTTC.

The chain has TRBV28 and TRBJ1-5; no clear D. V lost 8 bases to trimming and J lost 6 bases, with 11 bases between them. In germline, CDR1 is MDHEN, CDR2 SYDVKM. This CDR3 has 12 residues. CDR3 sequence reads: CASPTAGQPQHF. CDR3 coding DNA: TGTGCCAGCCCCACAGCGGGTCAGCCCCAGCATTTT. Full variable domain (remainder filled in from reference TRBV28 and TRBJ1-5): DVKVTQSSRYLVKRTGEKVFLECVQDMDHENMFWYRQDPGLGLRLIYFSYDVKMKEKGDIPEGYSVSREKKERFSLILESASTNQTSMYLCASPTAGQPQHFGDGTRLSIL.

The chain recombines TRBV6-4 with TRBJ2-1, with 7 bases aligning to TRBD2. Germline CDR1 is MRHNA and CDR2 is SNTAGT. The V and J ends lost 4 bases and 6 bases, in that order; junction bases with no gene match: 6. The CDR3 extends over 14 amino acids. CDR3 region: CASSGTPGGNEQFF. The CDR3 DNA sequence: TGTGCCAGCAGTGGGACCCCGGGGGGCAATGAGCAGTTCTTC.